This TCR beta chain was identified in a study of breast tumors, draining lymph nodes, adjacent tissues. Samples came from axillary lymph nodes draining the breast cancer. MiXCR, run by TCRdb on the multiplex PCR reads, gives a single entry per CDR3 protein. The sample lists some 170,000 distinct CDR3 sequences; 30% to 35% were seen once. On this clonotype itself: Its antigen is unidentified.

Overall study findings and caveats: Tumor and nontumor repertoires were significantly more similar in luminal-like than in basal-like breast cancer. Tumors had less TCR diversity than lymph nodes, more than nontumor tissue. That most tumor T cells come from lymph nodes remained unproven.

Trimming took off 2 bases at V and 6 bases at J, with 17 bases between the two ends. Germline CDR1 and CDR2: SGHVS and FQNEAQ. The CDR3 sequence is 16 residues long. This TCR was sampled from a female donor with breast cancer. Some clones in this sample may be carry-over from other donors' samples. Sequences were obtained from axillary lymph node tissue. The chain combines TRBV7-8 with TRBJ2-1; D is undetermined. The chain's CDR3 is CASSLTPLANRNEQFF. The CDR3 bases are TGTGCCAGCAGCTTAACCCCACTGGCGAATCGCAATGAGCAGTTCTTC.